The rows below give T cell receptor beta chains drawn from one sample of a study of control samples from healthy donors and cancer patients. TCRdb keeps only in-frame clones here, not all; method: immunoSEQ multiplex PCR. The profile shows approximately 86,000 clones, roughly 93% of them singletons. The sequenced sample consisted of blood. Receptors were obtained from a young woman in good health. The CDR3 runs from the conserved cysteine through the conserved F or W. Each record gives: V gene, J gene, CDR3 protein.

>TRBV6-1|TRBJ1-3
CASSEPEGQEDGNTIYF
>TRBV5-6|TRBJ2-1
CASTSPRTYSYNEQFF
>TRBV19|TRBJ2-7
CASSRTGRETYEQYF
>TRBV5-6|TRBJ2-1
CASSLQGRRNEQFF
>TRBV5-1|TRBJ1-1
CASSFGDSNTEAFF
>TRBV13|TRBJ2-7
CASSSFDSSYEQYF
>TRBV19|TRBJ2-7
CASSIELTYEQYF
>TRBV5-1|TRBJ2-1
CASSRLGTTYNEQFF
>TRBV15|TRBJ1-1
CATSRDTGEAFF
>TRBV18|TRBJ2-7
CASSPPLGQGPTYEQYF
>TRBV27|TRBJ1-2
CASRDLTGNYGYTF
>TRBV5-6|TRBJ2-1
CASSFLNQGNNEQFF
>TRBV7-2|TRBJ1-1
CASSALSGTEAFF
>TRBV12-5|TRBJ2-1
CASGLINPGQAIRAYNEQFF
>TRBV7-8|TRBJ2-1
CASSLVGTGASYNEQFF
>TRBV4-1|TRBJ1-1
CASSQAPGVLAEAFF
>TRBV19|TRBJ2-1
CASSMSGHTYNEQFF
>TRBV5-1|TRBJ1-2
CASSLNYGTLYGYTF
>TRBV7-9|TRBJ1-4
CASSLSVRGTRNEKLFF
>TRBV7-2|TRBJ2-5
CASSSARGAQETQYF